Shown below are 17 T cell receptor beta chains from a single sample sequenced in a study of blood T cell repertoires in COVID-19. Method: immunoSEQ multiplex PCR; TCRdb's copy keeps in-frame clones and lacks some. The table records over 120,000 clones, more than 75% of them present only once. The sequencing sample was made of peripheral blood. The source is a man aged 50-60 years who had recovered from COVID-19.

The chain joins TRBV6-5 to TRBJ2-7, with D unclear. Germline V gene lookup returns CDR1 MNHEY and CDR2 SVGAGI. V was trimmed by 0 bases and J by 3 bases, leaving 9 bases between them. This CDR3 is built from 14 residues. The CDR3, as DNA: TGTGCCAGCAGTTACTCTCCAGGAAACTACGAGCAGTACTTC. Its protein product is CASSYSPGNYEQYF.

J is TRBJ1-2 and V is TRBV5-1, with 7 bases that match TRBD1. Germline values: CDR1 SGHRS, CDR2 YFSETQ. The CDR3 totals 20 residues. V lost 6 bases and J lost 3; bases outside the gene matches: 26. For the CDR3, the DNA is TGCGCCAGCAACAATAGGGCACGGGCAAACCTAACAGGGGAGGACTATGGCTACACCTTC. This encodes CASNNRARANLTGEDYGYTF.

The rearrangement links TRBV6-5 to TRBJ2-7, with D hard to call. Trimming removed 4 bases at V and 2 bases at J, with 6 bases between. Germline V gives CDR1 MNHEY, CDR2 SVGAGI. This CDR3 comprises 12 residues. Written as DNA, the CDR3 is TGTGCCAGCAGTTCCGGTACCTACGAGCAGTACTTC. This encodes CASSSGTYEQYF.

The genes are TRBV10-3 and TRBJ1-4; TRBD1 matches 10 bases. The CDR3 is 18 residues long. Losses at the gene ends were 4 bases for V and 7 bases for J; bases not matched to a gene: 15. Germline CDR1 and CDR2: ENHRY and SYGVKD. In nucleotides, the CDR3 is TGTGCCATCAGTGGGACAGGGGGATCGGATTTTGCGGCTGAAAAACTGTTTTTT. It codes for CAISGTGGSDFAAEKLFF.

This clone was seen a handful of times. The V and J genes are TRBV4-3 and TRBJ1-2, with 7 bases matching TRBD1. There are 15 residues in the CDR3. Germline trimming cut 4 bases from V and 4 bases from J; bases unmatched to any gene: 9. CDR1 and CDR2 (germline): LGHNA, YSLEER. CDR3 nucleotide sequence: TGCGCCAGCAGCCCCGCCCGGACAGGTTTCTATGGCTACACCTTC. Amino acids: CASSPARTGFYGYTF.

In its sample, this clone was seen once. This rearrangement joins TRBV18 to TRBJ2-2, with 14 bases fitting TRBD2. The CDR3 has 19 residues. V shed 0 bases, J shed 2 bases, and the junction held 5 bases outside the gene matches. Looked up from germline, CDR1 is KGHSH and CDR2 is LQKENI. This CDR3 reads CASSPPRGLAGANTGELFF. CDR3 bases: TGTGCCAGCTCACCACCGAGGGGACTAGCGGGGGCAAACACCGGGGAGCTGTTTTTT.

V usage is TRBV14 and J usage is TRBJ1-1; a weak D match, TRBD1 (6 bases). The V and J ends lost 4 bases and 1 base respectively, with 7 bases between them. CDR1 SGHDN and CDR2 FVKESK come from the germline V gene. The CDR3 loop spans 13 amino acids. Written as DNA, the CDR3 is TGTGCCAGCAGCCGGGACACGAACACTGAAGCTTTCTTT. Residues: CASSRDTNTEAFF. Supplemented by reference TRBV14 and TRBJ1-1, the full variable domain reads EAGVTQFPSHSVIEKGQTVTLRCDPISGHDNLYWYRRVMGKEIKFLLHFVKESKQDESGMPNNRFLAERTGGTYSTLKVQPAELEDSGVYFCASSRDTNTEAFFGQGTRLTVV.

The V and J genes are TRBV5-1 and TRBJ1-3; no clear D gene. Germline V lookup: CDR1 SGHRS, CDR2 YFSETQ. The CDR3 loop spans 16 amino acids. V lost 3 bases, J lost 0 bases, and 13 bases lay in between. The CDR3 bases are TGCGCCAGCAGCTCGGGATCGGGAAGCTCTGGAAACACCATATATTTT. Translation: CASSSGSGSSGNTIYF.

V usage is TRBV6-5 and J usage is TRBJ1-1; no reliable D call. CDR3 length equals 11 residues. Germline V gene sequence: CDR1 MNHEY, CDR2 SVGAGI. V dropped 6 bases and J dropped 3 bases, with 5 bases sitting between them. CDR3 protein: CASRRDTEAFF. Written as DNA, the CDR3 is TGTGCCAGCAGGCGGGACACTGAAGCTTTCTTT.

The chain employs TRBV19 and TRBJ1-5; D perhaps matches TRBD1 (5 bases). V shed 1 base and J shed 2 bases, with 9 bases lying between them. Looked up from germline, CDR1 is LNHDA and CDR2 is SQIVND (reference sequence). The length of the CDR3 is 15 residues. The CDR3 protein is CASSIGSRGNQPQHF. The DNA for the CDR3 is TGTGCCAGTAGTATAGGATCCAGGGGCAATCAGCCCCAGCATTTT.

This chain connects TRBV7-2 to TRBJ2-7, with TRBD2 as a possible D gene (6 bases). The CDR3 is made up of 15 amino acids. The V gene lost 5 bases and the J gene lost 1 base, with 15 bases spanning the gap. CDR1 is SGHTA and CDR2 is FQGNSA in the germline V gene. Here the CDR3 DNA reads TGTGCCAGCAGCATGAACGGGGGAATTTCCTACGAGCAGTACTTC. Its translation is CASSMNGGISYEQYF.

This chain joins TRBV5-1 and TRBJ2-1, with 13 bases fitting TRBD2. The CDR3 runs 18 residues. The germline CDR1 and CDR2 sequences are SGHRS and YFSETQ. V shed 3 bases, J shed 0 bases, and the junction held 6 bases outside the gene matches. In DNA form, the CDR3 reads TGCGCCAGCAGCTCAGGGGGACTAGCGGGGAGCTCCTACAATGAGCAGTTCTTC. This sequence encodes CASSSGGLAGSSYNEQFF.

This clone was observed once. V gene TRBV3-1 (or the pseudogene TRBV3-2) combines with J gene TRBJ1-2; tentatively, D is TRBD1 (5 bases). V was cut by 4 bases and J by 5 bases, with 11 bases left in between. This CDR3 region has 13 residues. Germline V gene sequence: CDR1 LGHDT, CDR2 YNNKEL (reference sequence). The CDR3 DNA is TGTGCCAGCAGCCCAGGGATTCGTTATGGCTACACCTTC. Its translation is CASSPGIRYGYTF.

The chain employs TRBV9 and TRBJ2-5; the match to TRBD2 covers 11 bases. The CDR3 sequence is 14 residues long. Unmatched junction bases numbered 3, after V lost 4 bases and J lost 4 bases. Germline CDR1 and CDR2: SGDLS and YYNGEE. The CDR3 DNA reads as TGTGCCAGCAGCCCGGGGACTAGCGGAGAGACCCAGTACTTC. It specifies CASSPGTSGETQYF.

This clone was seen just once. The chain carries TRBV7-9 and TRBJ2-7; D is ambiguous. The V gene's germline CDR1 is SEHNR and CDR2 FQNEAQ (reference sequence). Between the trimmed V and J ends, which lost 3 bases and 7 bases, there was a span of 10 bases. CDR3 length: 12 residues. The CDR3 DNA sequence: TGTGCCAGCAGCTTTGCCGCGAGGGAGCAGTACTTC. It is translated as CASSFAAREQYF.

The rearrangement joins TRBV5-8 to TRBJ2-5, with D unclear. This CDR3 is built from 14 residues. The V gene lost 6 bases and the J gene lost 1 base, with 13 bases spanning the gap. CDR1 is SGHTS, CDR2 YDEGEE, per germline. The CDR3 loop is CASTRKITQETQYF. The CDR3 bases are TGTGCCAGCACCAGAAAGATCACCCAAGAGACCCAGTACTTC.

This rearrangement joins TRBV9 to TRBJ2-1; 11 nucleotides agree with TRBD2. The CDR3 contains 18 residues. CDR1 SGDLS and CDR2 YYNGEE come from the germline V gene. Germline trimming cut 0 bases from V and 7 bases from J; bases unmatched to any gene: 12. The CDR3 here is CASSVDPLSGGAGNEQFF. CDR3 DNA: TGTGCCAGCAGCGTAGATCCGCTTAGCGGGGGGGCGGGGAATGAGCAGTTCTTC.